This passage covers 2 T cell receptor beta chains from one sample sequenced in a study of T-cell reconstitution after alpha-beta-depleted transplantation in children. Unique molecular identifiers were incorporated during preparation of the TCRbeta library. TCRdb processed the PCR reads anew with MiXCR; each CDR3 protein has one entry. The repertoire holds hundreds of thousands of distinct CDR3 sequences, with 13% as singletons. Material: PBMCs, obtained before TCRalphabeta/CD19-depleted stem cell transplant. The receptors stem from a girl aged 2 to 9 with congenital amegakaryocytic thrombocytopenia, due to receive a stem cell transplant.

The chain combines TRBV14 with TRBJ2-7; 9 positions agree with TRBD2. The ends lost 9 bases at V and 2 bases at J; junction bases unmatched: 17. The CDR3 is made up of 17 amino acids. From germline, CDR1 is SGHDN and CDR2 FVKESK. CDR3 nucleotides: TGTGCCAGATCAACGGGGAGCGGGAGGAAAGATCCCTACGAGCAGTACTTC. It translates to CARSTGSGRKDPYEQYF.

The rearrangement uses TRBV29-1 and TRBJ2-1; the D gene could be TRBD1 or TRBD2 (5 bases each). Trimming removed 4 bases at V and 0 bases at J, with 22 bases between. Germline CDR1 and CDR2: SQVTM and ANQGSEA. The CDR3 is made up of 18 amino acids. CDR3 bases: TGCAGCGTTGTGAGGGGCACCACAGCCCCGAGCTCCTACAATGAGCAGTTCTTC. Its protein is CSVVRGTTAPSSYNEQFF.